The present T cell receptor beta chain was sequenced within a study of blood T cell repertoires in COVID-19. Whole-study context: Donors in the United States, Italy and Spain gave samples during acute or convalescent COVID-19.

Sequencing used immunoSEQ multiplex PCR; TCRdb keeps in-frame clones, though not all of them. The top ten hold 1.3% of the sample, which has some 300,000 clones, 70% to 90% seen once. Sequences were obtained from peripheral blood. This TCR came from a man in his 70s with acute or convalescent COVID-19.

CDR3 in amino acids: CASSVRGNQPQHF. In DNA form, the CDR3 reads TGTGCCAGCAGCGTGAGGGGGAATCAGCCCCAGCATTTT. V gene TRBV25-1 combines with J gene TRBJ1-5; D may be TRBD1 (6 bases). Germline assignment: CDR1 MGHDK and CDR2 SYGVNS. CDR3 length: 13 amino acids. V was pared by 6 bases and J by 4 bases, with 10 bases between.